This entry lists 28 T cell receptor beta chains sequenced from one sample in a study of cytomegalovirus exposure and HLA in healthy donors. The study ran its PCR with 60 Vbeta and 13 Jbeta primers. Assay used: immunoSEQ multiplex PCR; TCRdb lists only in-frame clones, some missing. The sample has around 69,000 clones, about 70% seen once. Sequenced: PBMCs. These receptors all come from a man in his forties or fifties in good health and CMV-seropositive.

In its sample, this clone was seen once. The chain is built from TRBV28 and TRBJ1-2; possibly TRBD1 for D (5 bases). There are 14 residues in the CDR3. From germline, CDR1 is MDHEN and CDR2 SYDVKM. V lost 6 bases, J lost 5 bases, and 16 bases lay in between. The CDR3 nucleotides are TGTGCCAGCAGGCCCTCGGGGGGTGGGTATGGCTACACCTTC. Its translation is CASRPSGGGYGYTF.

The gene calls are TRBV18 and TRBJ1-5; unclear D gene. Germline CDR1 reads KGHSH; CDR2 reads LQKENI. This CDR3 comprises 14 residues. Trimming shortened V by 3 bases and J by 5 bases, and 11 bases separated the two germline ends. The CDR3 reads CASSPSGRDQPQHF. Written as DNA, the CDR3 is TGTGCCAGCTCACCTTCGGGAAGGGATCAGCCCCAGCATTTT.

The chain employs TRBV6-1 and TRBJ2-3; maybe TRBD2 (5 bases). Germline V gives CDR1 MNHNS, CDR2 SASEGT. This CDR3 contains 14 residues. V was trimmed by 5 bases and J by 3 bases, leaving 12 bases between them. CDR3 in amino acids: CASSRGTGTDTQYF. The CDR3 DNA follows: TGTGCCAGCAGTCGGGGAACCGGTACAGATACGCAGTATTTT.

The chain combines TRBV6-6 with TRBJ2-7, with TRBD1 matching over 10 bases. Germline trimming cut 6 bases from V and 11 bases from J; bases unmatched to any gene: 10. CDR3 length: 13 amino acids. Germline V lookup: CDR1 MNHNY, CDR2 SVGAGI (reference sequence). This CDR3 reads CASRPGTGVRKYF. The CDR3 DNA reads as TGTGCCAGCAGACCCGGGACAGGGGTTAGAAAGTACTTC.

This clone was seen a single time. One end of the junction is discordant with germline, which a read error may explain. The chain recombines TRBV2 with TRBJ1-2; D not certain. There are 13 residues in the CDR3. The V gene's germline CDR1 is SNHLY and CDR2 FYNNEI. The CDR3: CASIETGNYGYTF. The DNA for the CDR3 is TGTGCCAGCATTGAAACGGGGAACTATGGCTACACCTTC.

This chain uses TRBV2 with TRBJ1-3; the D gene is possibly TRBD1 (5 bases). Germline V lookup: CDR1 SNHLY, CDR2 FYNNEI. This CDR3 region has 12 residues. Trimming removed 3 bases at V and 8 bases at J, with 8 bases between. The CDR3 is CASSDSGDTIYF. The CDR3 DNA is TGTGCCAGCAGTGATTCGGGGGACACCATATATTTT.

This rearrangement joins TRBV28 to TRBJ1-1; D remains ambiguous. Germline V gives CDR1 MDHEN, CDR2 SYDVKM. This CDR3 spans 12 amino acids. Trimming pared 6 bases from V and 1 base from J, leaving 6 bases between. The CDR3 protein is CASRSGNTEAFF. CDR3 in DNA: TGTGCCAGCAGATCGGGGAACACTGAAGCTTTCTTT.

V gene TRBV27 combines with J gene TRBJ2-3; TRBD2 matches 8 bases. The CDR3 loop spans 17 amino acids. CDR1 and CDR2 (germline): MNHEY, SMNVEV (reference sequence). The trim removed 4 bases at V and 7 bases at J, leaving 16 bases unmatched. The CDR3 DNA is TGTGCCAGCAGTTACTTTCCGGGACTAGTATCGACTAATACGCAGTATTTT. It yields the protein CASSYFPGLVSTNTQYF.

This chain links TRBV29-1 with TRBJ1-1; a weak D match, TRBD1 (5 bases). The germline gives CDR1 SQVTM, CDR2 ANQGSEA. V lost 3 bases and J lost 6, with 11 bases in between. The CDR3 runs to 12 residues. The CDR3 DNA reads TGCAGCGTTGATAGGGGCGTCGCTGAAGCTTTCTTT. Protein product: CSVDRGVAEAFF.

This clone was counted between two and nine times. CDR3 nucleotides: TGTGCCAGCAGCCCAGCGGCAGGGGGCAATTCACCCCTCCACTTT. Amino acid sequence: CASSPAAGGNSPLHF. The chain links TRBV11-1 to TRBJ1-6, with 8 bases lining up with TRBD1. After removal of 5 bases from V and 7 bases from J, the junction contained 7 bases not matched to a gene. CDR1 and CDR2 (germline): SGHAT, FQDESV (reference sequence). This CDR3 spans 15 amino acids.

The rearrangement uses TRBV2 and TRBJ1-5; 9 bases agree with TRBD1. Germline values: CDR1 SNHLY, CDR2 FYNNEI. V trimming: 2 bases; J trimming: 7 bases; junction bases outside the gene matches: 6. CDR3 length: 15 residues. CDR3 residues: CASSERQGTGQPQHF. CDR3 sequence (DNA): TGTGCCAGCAGTGAAAGACAGGGGACAGGGCAGCCCCAGCATTTT.

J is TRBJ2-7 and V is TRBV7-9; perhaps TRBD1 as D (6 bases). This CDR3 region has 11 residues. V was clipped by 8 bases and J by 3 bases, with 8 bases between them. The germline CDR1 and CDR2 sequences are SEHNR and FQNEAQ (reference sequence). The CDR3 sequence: CASGQLYEQYF. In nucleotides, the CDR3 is TGTGCCAGCGGACAGCTCTACGAGCAGTACTTC.

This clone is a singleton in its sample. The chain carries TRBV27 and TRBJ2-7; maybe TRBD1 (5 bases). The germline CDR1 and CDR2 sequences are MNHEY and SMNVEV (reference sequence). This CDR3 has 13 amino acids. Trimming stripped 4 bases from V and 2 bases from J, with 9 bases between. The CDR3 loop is CASSSVRAYEQYF. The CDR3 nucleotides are TGTGCCAGCAGTTCGGTCAGGGCCTACGAGCAGTACTTC.

The CDR3 DNA follows: TGTGCCAGCAATATGGGACTAGCGGGTTCAGATACGCAGTATTTT. This gives the protein CASNMGLAGSDTQYF. The J gene is TRBJ2-3, the V gene TRBV6-1, with TRBD2 matching over 12 bases. Germline lookup yields CDR1 MNHNS and CDR2 SASEGT. The V segment lost 7 bases and the J segment 4 bases; nucleotides outside the gene matches: 6. This CDR3 comprises 15 residues.

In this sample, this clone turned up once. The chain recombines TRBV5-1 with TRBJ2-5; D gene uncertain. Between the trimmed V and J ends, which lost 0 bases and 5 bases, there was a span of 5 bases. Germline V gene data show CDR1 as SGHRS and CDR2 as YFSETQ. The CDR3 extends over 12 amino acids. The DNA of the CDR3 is TGCGCCAGCAGCTTGGACTTGGAGACCCAGTACTTC. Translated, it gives CASSLDLETQYF.

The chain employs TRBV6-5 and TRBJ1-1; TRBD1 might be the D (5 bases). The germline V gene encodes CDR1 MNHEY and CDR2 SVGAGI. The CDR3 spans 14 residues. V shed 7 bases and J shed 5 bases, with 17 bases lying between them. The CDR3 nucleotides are TGTGCCAGCATCGGGAGGGAGGGGCGGACTGAAGCTTTCTTT. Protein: CASIGREGRTEAFF.

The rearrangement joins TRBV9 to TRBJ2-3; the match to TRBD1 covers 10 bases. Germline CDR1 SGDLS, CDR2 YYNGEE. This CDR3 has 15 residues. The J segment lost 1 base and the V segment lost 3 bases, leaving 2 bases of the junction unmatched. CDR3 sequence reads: CASSAGTGGTDTQYF. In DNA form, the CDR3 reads TGTGCCAGCAGCGCCGGGACAGGGGGCACAGATACGCAGTATTTT.

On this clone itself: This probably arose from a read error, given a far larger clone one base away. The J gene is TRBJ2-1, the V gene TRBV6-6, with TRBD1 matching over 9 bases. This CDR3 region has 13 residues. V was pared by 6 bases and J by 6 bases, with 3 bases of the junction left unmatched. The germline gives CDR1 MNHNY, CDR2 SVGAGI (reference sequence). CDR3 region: CASSLDRGNEQFF. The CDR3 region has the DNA TGTGCCAGCAGCCTGGACAGGGGCAATGAGCAGTTCTTC.

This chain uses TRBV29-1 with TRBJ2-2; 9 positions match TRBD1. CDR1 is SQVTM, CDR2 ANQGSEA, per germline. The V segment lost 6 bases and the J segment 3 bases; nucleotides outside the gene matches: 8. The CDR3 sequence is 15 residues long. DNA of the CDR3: TGCAGCGTGGATCCCGGGACAGGGTACACCGGGGAGCTGTTTTTT. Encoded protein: CSVDPGTGYTGELFF.

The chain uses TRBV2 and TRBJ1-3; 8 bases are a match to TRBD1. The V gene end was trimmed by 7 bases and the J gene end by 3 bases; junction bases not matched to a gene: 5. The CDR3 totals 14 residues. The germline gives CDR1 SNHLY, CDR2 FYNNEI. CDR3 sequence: CASTPGTGGNTIYF. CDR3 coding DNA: TGTGCCAGCACCCCCGGGACAGGTGGAAACACCATATATTTT.

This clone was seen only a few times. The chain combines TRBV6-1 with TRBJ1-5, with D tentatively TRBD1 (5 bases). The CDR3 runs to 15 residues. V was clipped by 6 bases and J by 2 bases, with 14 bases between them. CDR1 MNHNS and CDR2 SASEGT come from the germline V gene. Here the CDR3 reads CASSGGGYRNQPQHF. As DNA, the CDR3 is TGTGCCAGCAGCGGGGGAGGATATCGCAATCAGCCCCAGCATTTT.

The CDR3: CAHFGTAYGYTF. Here the CDR3 DNA reads TGTGCCCACTTCGGGACAGCCTATGGCTACACCTTC. V and J are TRBV30 and TRBJ1-2; 7 bases align to TRBD1. The CDR3 has 12 residues. V shed 8 bases, J shed 4 bases, and the junction held 7 bases outside the gene matches. Germline V lookup: CDR1 GTSNPN, CDR2 SVGIG (reference sequence). The whole variable domain, remainder taken from reference TRBV30 and TRBJ1-2, is SQTIHQWPATLVQPVGSPLSLECTVEGTSNPNLYWYRQAAGRGLQLLFYSVGIGQISSEVPQNLSASRPQDRQFILSSKKLLLSDSGFYLCAHFGTAYGYTFGSGTRLTVV.

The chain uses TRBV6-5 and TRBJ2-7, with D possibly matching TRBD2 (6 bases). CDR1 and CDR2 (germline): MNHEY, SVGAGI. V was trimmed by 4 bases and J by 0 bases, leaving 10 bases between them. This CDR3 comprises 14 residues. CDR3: CASSSGTFSYEQYF. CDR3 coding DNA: TGTGCCAGCAGTTCAGGGACTTTCTCCTACGAGCAGTACTTC.

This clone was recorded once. In DNA form, the CDR3 reads TGCGCCAGCAGCGCATGGGACAGGGGATTATCCGAGCAGTACTTC. Translating it yields CASSAWDRGLSEQYF. V is TRBV4-3 and J is TRBJ2-7; TRBD1 matches at 10 bases. The CDR3 has 15 residues. V lost 5 bases and J lost 6; bases outside the gene matches: 10. Germline V lookup: CDR1 LGHNA, CDR2 YSLEER.

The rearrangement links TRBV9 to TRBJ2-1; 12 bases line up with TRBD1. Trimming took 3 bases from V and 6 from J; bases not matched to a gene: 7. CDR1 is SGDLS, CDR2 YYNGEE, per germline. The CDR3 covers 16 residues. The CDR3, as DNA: TGTGCCAGCAGCGAGACCGGGACAGGGGGCATCAATGAGCAGTTCTTC. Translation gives CASSETGTGGINEQFF.

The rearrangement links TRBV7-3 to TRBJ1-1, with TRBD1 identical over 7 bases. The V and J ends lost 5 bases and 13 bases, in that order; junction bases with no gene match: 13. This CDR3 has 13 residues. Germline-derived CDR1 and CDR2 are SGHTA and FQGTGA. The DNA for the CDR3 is TGTGCCAGCAGCGGATCGCAGGGGGATGGTGTTTTCTTT. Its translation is CASSGSQGDGVFF.

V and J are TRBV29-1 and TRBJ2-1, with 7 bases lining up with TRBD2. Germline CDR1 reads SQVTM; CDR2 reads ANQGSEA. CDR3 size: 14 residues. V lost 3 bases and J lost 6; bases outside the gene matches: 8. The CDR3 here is CSVEAAGAFNEQFF. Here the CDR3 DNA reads TGCAGCGTTGAGGCCGCGGGAGCCTTCAATGAGCAGTTCTTC.

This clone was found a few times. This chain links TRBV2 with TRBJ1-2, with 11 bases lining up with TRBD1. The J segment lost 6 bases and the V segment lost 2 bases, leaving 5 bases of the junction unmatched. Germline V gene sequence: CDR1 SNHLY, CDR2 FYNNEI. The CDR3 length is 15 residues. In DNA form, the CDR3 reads TGTGCCAGCAGTGAAACAGGGACAGGGGGAAATGGCTACACCTTC. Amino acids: CASSETGTGGNGYTF.